Included here is one T cell receptor beta chain sequence, with context. With molecular barcodes, quantitative 5'-RACE was used to make the TCR beta libraries. One entry per CDR3 protein results from TCRdb running MiXCR on the 5' RACE reads. This sample carries more than 25,000 distinct CDR3 sequences, approximately 15% of them seen once, and the ten largest clones take around 40%. This specimen comes from a study of CD8 T cells in ankylosing spondylitis. CDR3 length equals 12 residues. Germline V gene sequence: CDR1 ENHRY, CDR2 SYGVKD. J gave up 7 bases and V 6 bases, and 2 bases lay outside the gene matches.

Input material: blood. The TCR sequence derives from a male donor with ankylosing spondylitis or in good health (not recorded which). The rearrangement links TRBV10-3 to TRBJ1-1, with 10 nucleotides matching TRBD1. In nucleotides, the CDR3 is TGTGCCATCAGGGGGACAGGGGATGAAGCTTTCTTT. This encodes CAIRGTGDEAFF.